This is a list of T cell receptor beta chains from one sample in a study of beta chain features in type 1 diabetes. The data were produced by immunoSEQ multiplex PCR, yet TCRdb's version contains in-frame clones alone and is incomplete. This table has nearly 250,000 clones, approximately 70% appearing once. The material sequenced was naive CD4+ T cells from blood. The receptors come from a man aged 25-45 years in good health. The CDR3 runs from the conserved cysteine through the conserved F or W. Fields, in order: V gene, J gene, CDR3 protein.

>TRBV6-6|TRBJ2-2
CASSYDRVSKELFF
>TRBV5-1|TRBJ1-2
CASSDTAVVYGYTF
>TRBV4-2|TRBJ2-7
CASSQSGMGNEQYF
>TRBV30|TRBJ1-1
CAWSVSGGKAEAFF
>TRBV14|TRBJ1-4
CASSRQGATNEKLFF
>TRBV7-2|TRBJ2-7
CASSYSSYEQYF
>TRBV5-1|TRBJ2-1
CASSLGRDPPNEQFF
>TRBV7-2|TRBJ2-1
CASSFVWRAGSEQFF
>TRBV7-2|TRBJ2-6
CASSFTGTGANVLTF
>TRBV5-1|TRBJ2-1
CASSLEDRGVDEQFF
>TRBV30|TRBJ1-1
CAWSGVYTEAFF